This T cell receptor (beta chain) was found in a study of cytomegalovirus exposure and HLA in healthy donors. Overall study context: Most donors, around 81% of approximately 400 genotyped, fell in the Caucasian-associated ancestry cluster.

CDR3 length: 15 amino acids. The V end was cut by 9 bases, the J end by 7 bases, with 25 bases between. Per germline, CDR1 LNHNV and CDR2 YYDKDF (reference sequence). The PCR employed 60 Vbeta primers together with 13 Jbeta primers. The repertoire was sequenced with immunoSEQ multiplex PCR; TCRdb's copy has only in-frame clones and lacks some. There are approximately 110,000 clones in the sample; roughly 70% occur only once, and 1.3% lies in the top ten. As regards this clone: Its antigen is unidentified.

Regarding the study as a whole: Data from an earlier analysis indicated that most TCR beta V segments were productive either about 87% or about 30% of the time.

The sequencing input was PBMCs. The receptor comes from a man aged 40-50 years in good health and CMV-seronegative. The chain combines TRBV15 with TRBJ2-7, with D possibly matching TRBD2 (5 bases). The CDR3 reads CATTTDRETLREQYF. The CDR3 bases are TGTGCCACTACCACCGACCGGGAAACCCTACGGGAGCAGTACTTC.